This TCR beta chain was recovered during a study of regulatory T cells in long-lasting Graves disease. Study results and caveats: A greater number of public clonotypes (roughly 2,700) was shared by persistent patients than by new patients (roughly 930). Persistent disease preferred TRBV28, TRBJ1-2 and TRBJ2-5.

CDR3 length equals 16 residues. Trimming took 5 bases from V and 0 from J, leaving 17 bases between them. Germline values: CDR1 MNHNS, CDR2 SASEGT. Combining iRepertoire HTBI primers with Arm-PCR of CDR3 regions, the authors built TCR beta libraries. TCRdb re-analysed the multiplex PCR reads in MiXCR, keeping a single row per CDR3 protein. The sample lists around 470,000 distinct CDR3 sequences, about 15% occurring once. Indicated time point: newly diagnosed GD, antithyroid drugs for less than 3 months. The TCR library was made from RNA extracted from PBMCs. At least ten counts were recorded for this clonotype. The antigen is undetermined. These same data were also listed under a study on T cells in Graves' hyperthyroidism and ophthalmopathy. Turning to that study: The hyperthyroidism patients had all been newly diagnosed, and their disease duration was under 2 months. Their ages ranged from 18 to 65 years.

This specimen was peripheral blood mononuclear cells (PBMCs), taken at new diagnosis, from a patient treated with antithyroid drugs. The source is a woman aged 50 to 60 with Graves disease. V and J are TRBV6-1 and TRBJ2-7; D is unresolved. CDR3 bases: TGTGCCAGCAGTCCGACGGTATACAGAGACTCCTACGAGCAGTACTTC. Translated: CASSPTVYRDSYEQYF.